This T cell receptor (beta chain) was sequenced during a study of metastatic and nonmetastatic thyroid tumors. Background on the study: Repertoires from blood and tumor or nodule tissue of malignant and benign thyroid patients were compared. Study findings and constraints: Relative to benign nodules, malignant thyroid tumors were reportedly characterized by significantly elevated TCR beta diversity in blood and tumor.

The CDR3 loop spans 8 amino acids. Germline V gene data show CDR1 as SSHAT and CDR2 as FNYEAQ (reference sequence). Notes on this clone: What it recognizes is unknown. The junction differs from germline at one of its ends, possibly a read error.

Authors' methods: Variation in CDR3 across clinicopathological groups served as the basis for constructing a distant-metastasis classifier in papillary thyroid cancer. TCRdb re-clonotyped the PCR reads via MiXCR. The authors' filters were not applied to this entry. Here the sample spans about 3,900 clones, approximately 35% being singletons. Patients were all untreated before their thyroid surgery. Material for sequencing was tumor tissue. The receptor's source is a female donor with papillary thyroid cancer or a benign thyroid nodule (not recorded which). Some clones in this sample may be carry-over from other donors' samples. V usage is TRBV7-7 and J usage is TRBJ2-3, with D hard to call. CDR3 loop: CASSRQYF. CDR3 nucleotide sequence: TGTGCTAGCAGCAGGCAGTATTTT.